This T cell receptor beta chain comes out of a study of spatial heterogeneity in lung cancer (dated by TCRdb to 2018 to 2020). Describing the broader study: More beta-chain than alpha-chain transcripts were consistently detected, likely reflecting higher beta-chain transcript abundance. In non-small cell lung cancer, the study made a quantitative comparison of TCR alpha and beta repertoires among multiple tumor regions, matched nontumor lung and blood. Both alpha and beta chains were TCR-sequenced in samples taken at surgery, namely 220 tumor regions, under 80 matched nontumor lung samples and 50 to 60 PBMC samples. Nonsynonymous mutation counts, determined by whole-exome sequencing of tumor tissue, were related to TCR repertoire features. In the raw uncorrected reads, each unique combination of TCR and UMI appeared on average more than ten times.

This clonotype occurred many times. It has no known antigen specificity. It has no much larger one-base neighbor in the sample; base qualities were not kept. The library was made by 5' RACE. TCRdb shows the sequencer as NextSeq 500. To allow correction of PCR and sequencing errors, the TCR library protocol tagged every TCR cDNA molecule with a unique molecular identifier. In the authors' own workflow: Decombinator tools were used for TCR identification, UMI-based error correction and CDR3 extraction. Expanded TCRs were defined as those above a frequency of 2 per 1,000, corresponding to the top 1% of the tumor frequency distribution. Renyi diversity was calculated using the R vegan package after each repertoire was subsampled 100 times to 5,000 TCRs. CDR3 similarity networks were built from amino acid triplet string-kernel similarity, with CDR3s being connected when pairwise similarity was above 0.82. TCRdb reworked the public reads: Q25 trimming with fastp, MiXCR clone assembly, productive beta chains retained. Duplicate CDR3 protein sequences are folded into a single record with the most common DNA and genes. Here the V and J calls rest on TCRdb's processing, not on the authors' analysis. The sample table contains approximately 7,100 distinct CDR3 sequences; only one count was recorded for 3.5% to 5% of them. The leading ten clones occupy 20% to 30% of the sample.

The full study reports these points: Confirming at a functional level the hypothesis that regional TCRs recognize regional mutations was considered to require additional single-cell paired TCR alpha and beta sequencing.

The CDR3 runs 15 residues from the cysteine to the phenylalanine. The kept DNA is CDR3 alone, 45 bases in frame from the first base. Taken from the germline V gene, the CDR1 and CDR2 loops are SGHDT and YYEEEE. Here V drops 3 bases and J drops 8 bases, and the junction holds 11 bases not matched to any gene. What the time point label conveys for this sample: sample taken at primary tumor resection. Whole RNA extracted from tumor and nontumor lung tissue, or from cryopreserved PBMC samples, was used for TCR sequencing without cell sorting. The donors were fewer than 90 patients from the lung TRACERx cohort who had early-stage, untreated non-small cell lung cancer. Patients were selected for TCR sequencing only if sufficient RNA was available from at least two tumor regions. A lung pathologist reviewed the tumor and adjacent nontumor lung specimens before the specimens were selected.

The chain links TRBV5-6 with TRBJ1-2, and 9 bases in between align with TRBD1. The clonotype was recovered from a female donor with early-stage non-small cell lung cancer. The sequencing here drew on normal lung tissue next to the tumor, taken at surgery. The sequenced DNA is TGTGCCAGCAGCTCCCCTCGTACAGGGGGCGGAGGCTACACCTTC. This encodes CASSSPRTGGGGYTF.